This is a list of T cell receptor beta chains from one sample in a study of Graves' ophthalmopathy and Graves' hyperthyroidism. Using its own MiXCR run on the multiplex PCR reads, TCRdb lists one record per CDR3 protein. Here the sample spans about 660,000 distinct CDR3 sequences, approximately 39% being singletons. Specimen: peripheral blood. The receptors originated from an adult man with Graves' ophthalmopathy. The CDR3 runs from the conserved cysteine through the conserved F or W. A D gene is named only where the DNA matches it firmly. Where a row states a size, it is once, few, many or the class of an expanded clone; other rows omit it.

-	many	TRBV7-6	TRBJ1-1	TGTGCCAGCAGCTTACGGAGGAACATGAACACTGAAGCTTTCTTT	CASSLRRNMNTEAFF
-	-	TRBV10-3	TRBJ2-1	TGTGCCATTAACCGAGAGCATTCAGGTCTTGAGCAGTTCTTC	CAINREHSGLEQFF
TRBD1	many	TRBV19	TRBJ2-5	TGTGCCAGTAGACTAGGGACAGGGGGCTCGGAGACCCAGTACTTC	CASRLGTGGSETQYF
TRBD2	many	TRBV7-8	TRBJ2-5	TGTGCCAGCAGCTTAGGTTTACGACTAGCTTCGGAGACCCAGTACTTC	CASSLGLRLASETQYF
-	-	TRBV19	TRBJ2-7	TGTGCCAGTAGTAAAGGACAAGAGGGCTATTACGAGCAGTACTTC	CASSKGQEGYYEQYF
TRBD2	-	TRBV29-1	TRBJ2-5	TGCAGCGTTGAAGAGGCTAGCGGGGGGGCCTTTTGGCGAGAGACCCAGTACTTC	CSVEEASGGAFWRETQYF
TRBD1	many	TRBV2	TRBJ2-7	TGTGCCAGCAGGGGGTTGACAGGGCACGAGCAGTACTTC	CASRGLTGHEQYF
TRBD1	-	TRBV4-1	TRBJ1-2	TGCGCCAGCAGCCAAGTGGGCAGGGGGCAGGATGGCTACACCTTC	CASSQVGRGQDGYTF
-	many	TRBV10-3	TRBJ2-5	TGTGCCAGCAGCTCCCAGCCAGGCGGGCCAGGGACCCAGTACTTC	CASSSQPGGPGTQYF
TRBD1	many	TRBV13	TRBJ2-7	TGTGCCAGCAGCCCATACGCAGGGGGCACCGAGCAGTACTTC	CASSPYAGGTEQYF
TRBD2	-	TRBV2	TRBJ2-2	TGTGCCAGCAGTGAAGCGCGGAGTTGGGGGGGACCCGGGGAGCTGTTTTTT	CASSEARSWGGPGELFF
-	-	TRBV29-1	TRBJ2-6	TGCAGCGTTGAAGGCGGCTTCCCCAACGTCCTGACTTTC	CSVEGGFPNVLTF
TRBD1	few	TRBV3-1	TRBJ1-1	TGTGCCAGCAGCCGCATACAGGGGGCGAACACTGAAGCTTTCTTT	CASSRIQGANTEAFF
TRBD2	-	TRBV15	TRBJ2-2	TGTACCACCGGCGGGAGGGTCACCGGGGAGCTGTTTTTT	CTTGGRVTGELFF
-	many	TRBV2	TRBJ1-1	TGTGCCAGCAGTGAACCAGCTATGAACACTGAAGCTTTCTTT	CASSEPAMNTEAFF
-	-	TRBV20-1	TRBJ2-5	TGCAGTGCTCGAAAACCACAAGGGGGGGGGGCCGATTTGAGAGAGACCCAGTACTTC	CSARKPQGGGADLRETQYF
-	many	TRBV12-3/TRBV12-4	TRBJ1-1	TGTGCCAGCAGTTTGGCTGGGGCCACTGAAGCTTTCTTT	CASSLAGATEAFF
TRBD2	few	TRBV4-2	TRBJ2-6	TGTGCCAGCAGCCAAGGGACTAGCTCTGGGGCCAACGTCCTGACTTTC	CASSQGTSSGANVLTF
-	few	TRBV9	TRBJ1-5	TGTGCCAGCAGTGGGGGTCGACCCGGGTATGGCAATCAGCCCCAGCATTTT	CASSGGRPGYGNQPQHF
TRBD1	many	TRBV10-3	TRBJ1-5	TGTGCCATCAGCCGACAGGGACATCAGCCCCAGCATTTT	CAISRQGHQPQHF
-	many	TRBV24-1	TRBJ1-2	TGTGCCACCAGTGATTACAGGATGGCCTATGGCTACACCTTC	CATSDYRMAYGYTF
-	-	TRBV7-9	TRBJ2-3	TGTGCCAGCAGCTGGGGGAGTACGCAGTATTTT	CASSWGSTQYF
TRBD1	many	TRBV5-1	TRBJ1-6	TGCGCCAGCAGCATCCAGGGGGCTTCAAATTCACCCCTCCACTTT	CASSIQGASNSPLHF
-	many	TRBV7-8	TRBJ1-1	TGTGCCAGCAGCTTAATTCAAGGGGTTGGTGAAGCTTTCTTT	CASSLIQGVGEAFF
-	-	TRBV29-1	TRBJ2-3	TGCAAATCCTACACCACAGATACGCAGTATTTT	CKSYTTDTQYF